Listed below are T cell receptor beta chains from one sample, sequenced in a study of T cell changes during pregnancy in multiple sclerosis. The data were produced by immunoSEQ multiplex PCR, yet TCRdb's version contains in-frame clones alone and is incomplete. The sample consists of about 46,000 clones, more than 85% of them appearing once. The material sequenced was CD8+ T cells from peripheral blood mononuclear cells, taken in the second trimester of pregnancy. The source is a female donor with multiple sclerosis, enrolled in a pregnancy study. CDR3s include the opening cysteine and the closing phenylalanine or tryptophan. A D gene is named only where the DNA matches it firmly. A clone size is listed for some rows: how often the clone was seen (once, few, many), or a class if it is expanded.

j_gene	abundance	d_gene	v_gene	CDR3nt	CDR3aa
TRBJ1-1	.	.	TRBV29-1	TGCAGCGTTGCGGGGTTCGGTGGGAACACTGAAGCTTTCTTT	CSVAGFGGNTEAFF
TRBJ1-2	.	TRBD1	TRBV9	TGTGCCAGCCACGAGGGGGGACAGGGGAAAGGCTACACCTTC	CASHEGGQGKGYTF
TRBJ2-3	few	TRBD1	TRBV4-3	TGCGCCAGCAGCCAAGATGAACAGGGGACAGATACGCAGTATTTT	CASSQDEQGTDTQYF
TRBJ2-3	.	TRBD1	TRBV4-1	TGCGCCAGCAGCCAGGCCGGACAGGCCACGCAGTATTTT	CASSQAGQATQYF
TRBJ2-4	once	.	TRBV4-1	TGCGCCAGCAGCCAAGTAGGGGGGGGGCCCAAAAACATTCAGTACTTC	CASSQVGGGPKNIQYF
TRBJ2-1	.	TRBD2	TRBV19	TGTGCCAGTAGTATAGTTAGCGGGGACAATGAGCAGTTCTTC	CASSIVSGDNEQFF
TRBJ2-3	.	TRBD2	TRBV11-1	TGTGCCAGCAGCCTAGCTAGGGGAGGGTACACAGATACGCAGTATTTT	CASSLARGGYTDTQYF
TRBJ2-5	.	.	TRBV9	TGTGCCAGCGGACAGCTCCGAGAGACCCAGTACTTC	CASGQLRETQYF
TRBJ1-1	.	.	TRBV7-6	TGTGCCAGCAGGTTGCATGGAGGGGTTTTGAACACTGAAGCTTTCTTT	CASRLHGGVLNTEAFF
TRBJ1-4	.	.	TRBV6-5	TGTGCCAGCAGTGACAGGAATGAAAAACTGTTTTTT	CASSDRNEKLFF
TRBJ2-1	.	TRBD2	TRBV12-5	TGTGCTAGTGGTTTCCGACTAGCGGGGGGCAATGAGCAGTTCTTC	CASGFRLAGGNEQFF
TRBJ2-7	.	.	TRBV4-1	TGCGCCAGCAGCCCTGGGCAAACCTACGAGCAGTACTTC	CASSPGQTYEQYF
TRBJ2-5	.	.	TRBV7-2	TGTGCCAGCAGCTTGAGTCACCTCCTCCAAGAGACCCAGTACTTC	CASSLSHLLQETQYF
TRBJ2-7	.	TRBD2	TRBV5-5	TGTGCCAGCGTTGGCAGAGGGAGGGGCTACGAGCAGTACTTC	CASVGRGRGYEQYF
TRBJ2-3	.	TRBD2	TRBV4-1	TGCGCCAGCAGCCCCCGACTAGCGGGGGGCCTCACAGATACGCAGTATTTT	CASSPRLAGGLTDTQYF
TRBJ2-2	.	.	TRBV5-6	TGTGCCAGCAGCTCGGTGCTATTGAGGGACACCGGGGAGCTGTTTTTT	CASSSVLLRDTGELFF
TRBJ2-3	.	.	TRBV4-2	TGTGCCAGCAGCCAAGTGGCCGCGAGGGCAGATACGCAGTATTTT	CASSQVAARADTQYF
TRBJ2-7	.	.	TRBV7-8	TGTGCCAGCAGCTTACTTTCAGGGGGGAGTTACGAGCAGTACTTC	CASSLLSGGSYEQYF
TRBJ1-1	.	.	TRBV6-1	TGTGCCGGAGGATACACTGAAGCTTTCTTT	CAGGYTEAFF
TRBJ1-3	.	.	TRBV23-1	TGCGCCAGCAGTCAATTTAACAGGGTTGGGGTTGATTCTGGAAACACCATATATTTT	CASSQFNRVGVDSGNTIYF
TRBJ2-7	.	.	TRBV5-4	TGTGCCAGCAGGCCCACAGGCTCCTACGAGCAGTACTTC	CASRPTGSYEQYF
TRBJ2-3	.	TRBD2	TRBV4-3	TGCGCCAGCAGCCAAGATCTCGTCGACGGCGGGGGGGCAACAGATACGCAGTATTTT	CASSQDLVDGGGATDTQYF
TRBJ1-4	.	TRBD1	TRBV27	TGTGCCAGCAGTCCCGGACAGGGGGCGCCGGGACACCTGTTTTTT	CASSPGQGAPGHLFF
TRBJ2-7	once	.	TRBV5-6	TGTGCCAGCAGCTTGTATCCCAGAGAGGAGCTAAACTACGAGCAGTACTTC	CASSLYPREELNYEQYF
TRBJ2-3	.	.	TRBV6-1	TGTGCCAGCAGTGAAGAAGGGGTAAGCACAGATACGCAGTATTTT	CASSEEGVSTDTQYF
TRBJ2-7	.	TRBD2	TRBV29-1	TGCAGCGTACTGACTAGCGGGGGGGTTTACGAGCAGTACTTC	CSVLTSGGVYEQYF
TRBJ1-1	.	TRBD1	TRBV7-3	TGTGCCAGCAGCCCCGGACAGGGGTCTGAAGCTTTCTTT	CASSPGQGSEAFF
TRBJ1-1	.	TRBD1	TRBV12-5	TGTGCTAGTGGTTTGGGGACAGGTCAAGCGGCTTTCTTT	CASGLGTGQAAFF
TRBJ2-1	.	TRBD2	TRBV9	TGTGCCAGCAGCCCCCCCAGCGGGGGTTACAATGAGCAGTTCTTC	CASSPPSGGYNEQFF
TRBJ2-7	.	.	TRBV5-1	TGCGCCAGCAGCTTGGCCTCGGGGTACGAGCAGTACTTC	CASSLASGYEQYF
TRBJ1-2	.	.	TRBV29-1	TGCAGCGTTGAGGATAGGGGCAAGGGCAGCCTTAACTATGGCTACACCTTC	CSVEDRGKGSLNYGYTF
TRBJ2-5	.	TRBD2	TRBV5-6	TGTGCCAGCAGCTTTCCTAGCGGGGGCAGCGCCCAGTACTTC	CASSFPSGGSAQYF
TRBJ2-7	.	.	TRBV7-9	TGTGCCAGCAGCCCCCTTCTCTACGAGCAGTACTTC	CASSPLLYEQYF
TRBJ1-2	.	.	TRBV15	TGTGCCACCAGGGGCCCCTGGACAGCTAACTATGGCTACACCTTC	CATRGPWTANYGYTF
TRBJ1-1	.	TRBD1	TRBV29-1	TGCAGCGTTGTTGATCGGGACAGGGGGCTGGACACTGAAGCTTTCTTT	CSVVDRDRGLDTEAFF
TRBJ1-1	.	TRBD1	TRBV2	TGTGCCAGCAGTGACGTCGGGACAGGGGGCGCGGCTTTCTTT	CASSDVGTGGAAFF
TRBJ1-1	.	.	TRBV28	TGTGCCAGCAGTCCTCTTGGGCAGGGCTCGGGCACTGAAGCTTTCTTT	CASSPLGQGSGTEAFF
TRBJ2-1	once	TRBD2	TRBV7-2	TGTGCCAGCAGCCCTTCGACTAGCGGGCATACACTCTCCTACAATGAGCAGTTCTTC	CASSPSTSGHTLSYNEQFF
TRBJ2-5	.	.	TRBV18	TGTGCCAGCTCACCACCCCGAGGGTCTCGGGAGACCCAGTACTTC	CASSPPRGSRETQYF
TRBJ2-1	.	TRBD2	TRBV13	TGTGCCAGCAGCCCCTGGCGGGGGGACGGGAATGAGCAGTTCTTC	CASSPWRGDGNEQFF
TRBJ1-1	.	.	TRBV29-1	TGCAGCGTTGAAGACCTGTCAGGGAACACTGAAGCTTTCTTT	CSVEDLSGNTEAFF
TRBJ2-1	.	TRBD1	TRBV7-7	TGTGCCAGCAGCTTAGAACAGGGGGCGAGGGATGAGCAGTTCTTC	CASSLEQGARDEQFF
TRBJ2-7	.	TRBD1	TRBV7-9	TGTGCCAGCAGCTTCCCGGGACAGGCCATCTACGAGCAGTACTTC	CASSFPGQAIYEQYF
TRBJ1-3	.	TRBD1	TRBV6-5	TGTGCCAGCAGTCCGGGACAGGGTTCTGGAAACACCATATATTTT	CASSPGQGSGNTIYF
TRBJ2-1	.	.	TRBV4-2	TGTGCCAGCAGCCAAGGCCCAGACTCCTACAATGAGCAGTTCTTC	CASSQGPDSYNEQFF
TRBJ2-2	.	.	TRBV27	TGTGCCAGCAGTTTAACTAACACCGGGGAGCTGTTTTTT	CASSLTNTGELFF
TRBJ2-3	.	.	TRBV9	TGTGCCAGCAGCGTAGTACAGTCTGTGTTCACAGATACGCAGTATTTT	CASSVVQSVFTDTQYF
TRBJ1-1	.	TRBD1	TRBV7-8	TGTGCCAGCAGCCACGTGACAGGGGCGCCTGTGGAAGCTTTCTTT	CASSHVTGAPVEAFF
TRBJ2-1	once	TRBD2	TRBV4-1	TGCGCCAGCAGCCCTCTGGCGGGGGGGCTCAATGAGCAGTTCTTC	CASSPLAGGLNEQFF
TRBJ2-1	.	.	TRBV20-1	TGCAGTGCCCTAGAGGTTTATGAGCAGTTCTTC	CSALEVYEQFF
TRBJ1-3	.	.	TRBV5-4	TGTGCCAGCAGCCACACAGGGAACTACGGAAACACCATATATTTT	CASSHTGNYGNTIYF
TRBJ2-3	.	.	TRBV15	TGTGCCACCAGTCCACCCGCGGATACGCAGTATTTT	CATSPPADTQYF
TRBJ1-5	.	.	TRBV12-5	TGTGCTAGTGCTTTGGACAACCAGCCCCAGCATTTT	CASALDNQPQHF
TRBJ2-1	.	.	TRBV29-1	TGCAGCGCGGGGGTCAATGAGCAGTTCTTC	CSAGVNEQFF
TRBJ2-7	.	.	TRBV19	TGTGCCAGTAGTATGCCCAACCGGGGATCCGAGCAGTACTTC	CASSMPNRGSEQYF